This T cell receptor (beta chain) originates from a study of cytomegalovirus exposure and HLA in healthy donors. As for the study in general: The 90 to 150 validation repertoires used a platform that matched the one used for the roughly 650 first-cohort repertoires, as a later analysis reported.

Germline assignment: CDR1 KGHSH and CDR2 LQKENI. The CDR3 extends over 12 amino acids. The ends lost 1 base at V and 6 bases at J; junction bases unmatched: 0. TCRdb keeps only in-frame clones here, not all; method: immunoSEQ multiplex PCR. Of some 64,000 clones in the sample, around 97% were seen once. The source is a young woman in good health and CMV-seropositive. Sequenced input: PBMCs. The genes are TRBV18 and TRBJ2-7; 7 bases line up with TRBD2. CDR3 DNA: TGTGCCAGCTCACCACGCGGGGGCGAGCAGTACTTC. Translated, it gives CASSPRGGEQYF.